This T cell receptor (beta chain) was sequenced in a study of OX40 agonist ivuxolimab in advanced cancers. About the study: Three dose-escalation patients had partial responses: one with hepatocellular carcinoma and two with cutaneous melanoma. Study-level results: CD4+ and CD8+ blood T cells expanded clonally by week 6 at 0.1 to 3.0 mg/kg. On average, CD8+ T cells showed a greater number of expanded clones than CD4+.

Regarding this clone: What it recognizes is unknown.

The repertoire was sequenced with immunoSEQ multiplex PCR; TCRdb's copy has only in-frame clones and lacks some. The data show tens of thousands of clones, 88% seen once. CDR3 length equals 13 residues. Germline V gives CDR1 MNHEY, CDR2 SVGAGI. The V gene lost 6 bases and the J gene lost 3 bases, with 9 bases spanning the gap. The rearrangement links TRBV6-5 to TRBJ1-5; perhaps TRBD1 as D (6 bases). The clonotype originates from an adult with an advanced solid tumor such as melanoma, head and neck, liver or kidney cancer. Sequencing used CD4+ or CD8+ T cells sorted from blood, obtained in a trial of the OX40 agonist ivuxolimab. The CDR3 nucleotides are TGTGCCAGCAGGGGGGGACACAATCAGCCCCAGCATTTT. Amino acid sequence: CASRGGHNQPQHF.